This record concerns one TCR beta chain sequence. Its specificity is unknown. This same CDR3 is encoded by further DNA sequences in the sample. This entry is derived from a study of shared clonotypes between healthy human individuals. General study findings and limits: On the whole, naive subsets had larger estimated richness than memory subsets had. Donors were few, which limited the genetic and exposure-history diversity represented.

The naive CD8 population came from CD45RO-negative cells selected for CCR7, without terminally differentiated effector memory CD45RA+ cells. Donors, without exception, were Caucasian adults residing in Nashville, Tennessee. In the original workflow: ImmunoSEQ gave junction-only sequences without quality scores, so filtering differed. Profiling relied on immunoSEQ multiplex PCR, and the TCRdb table lists in-frame clones only, not all of them. That table supplies the V and J calls and clone size; D and trimming were determined from the DNA. This sample carries about 2 million clones, about 94% of them seen once, and the ten largest clones take approximately 1%. The TCR sequence derives from a man aged 18 to 30 in good health. Input material: naive CD8+ T cells sorted from blood.

CDR3 DNA sequence: TGTGCCAGCAGCCTAGAACTAGCGGGGATCACAGATACGCAGTATTTT. This gives the protein CASSLELAGITDTQYF. The rearrangement joins TRBV5-6 to TRBJ2-3, with 10 nucleotides matching TRBD2. The V gene end was trimmed by 4 bases and the J gene end by 2 bases; junction bases not matched to a gene: 7. Germline CDR1 and CDR2: SGHDT and YYEEEE. This CDR3 comprises 16 residues.